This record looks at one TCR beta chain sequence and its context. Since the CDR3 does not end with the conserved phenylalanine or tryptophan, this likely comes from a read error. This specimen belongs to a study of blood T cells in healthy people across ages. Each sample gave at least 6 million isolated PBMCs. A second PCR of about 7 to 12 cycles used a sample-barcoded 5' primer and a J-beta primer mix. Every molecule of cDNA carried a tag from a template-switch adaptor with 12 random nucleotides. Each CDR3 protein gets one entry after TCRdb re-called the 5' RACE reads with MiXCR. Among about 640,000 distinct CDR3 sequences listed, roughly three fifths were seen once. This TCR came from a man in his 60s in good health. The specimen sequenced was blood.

CDR3 in amino acids: CASSLAGNSYNEQFI. The CDR3 region has the DNA TGTGCCAGCAGCTTAGCGGGGAACTCCTACAATGAGCAGTTCATC. The chain recombines TRBV7-2 with TRBJ2-1; unclear D gene. This CDR3 contains 15 residues. V was pared by 0 bases and J by 0 bases, with 6 bases between. Germline V gene lookup returns CDR1 SGHTA and CDR2 FQGNSA.